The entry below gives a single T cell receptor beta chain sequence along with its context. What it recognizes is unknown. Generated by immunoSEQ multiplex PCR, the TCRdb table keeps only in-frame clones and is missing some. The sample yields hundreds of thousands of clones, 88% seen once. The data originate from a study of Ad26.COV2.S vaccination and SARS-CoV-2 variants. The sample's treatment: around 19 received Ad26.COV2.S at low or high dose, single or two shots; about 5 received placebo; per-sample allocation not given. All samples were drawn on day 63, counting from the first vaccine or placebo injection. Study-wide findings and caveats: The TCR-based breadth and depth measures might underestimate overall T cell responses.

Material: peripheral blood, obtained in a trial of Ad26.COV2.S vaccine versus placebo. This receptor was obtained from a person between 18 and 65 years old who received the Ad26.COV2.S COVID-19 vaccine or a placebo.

CDR3 bases: TGCGCCAGCAGCTTGGGACACAGGGGGCGAGGCGGCTACACCTTC. Translation gives CASSLGHRGRGGYTF. The J gene is TRBJ1-2, the V gene TRBV5-1; 9 nucleotides agree with TRBD1. This CDR3 contains 15 residues. V was pared by 0 bases and J by 8 bases, with 8 bases of the junction left unmatched. Looked up from germline, CDR1 is SGHRS and CDR2 is YFSETQ.